Described below is a single T cell receptor beta chain sequence and its context. Its target is not known. The protocol was immunoSEQ multiplex PCR, while the TCRdb copy is restricted to in-frame clones and leaves out a portion. The sample carries nearly 11,000 clones, around 77% recorded once. Time point given: neoterminal ileum biopsy at postoperative endoscopy, about 6 months after surgery. This sample was taken from a study of T cell repertoires in ileal Crohn's disease. Turning to the study itself: Biopsies of the neoterminal ileum at postoperative colonoscopy form M6 samples.

Study-level results: Compared with CD4 T cells, sorted CD8 cells carried more expanded clones.

The material sequenced was ileal tissue. The receptor comes from an adult with Crohn's disease.

The CDR3 sequence is CASSAPTGMFTEAFF. Here the CDR3 DNA reads TGTGCCAGCAGCGCGCCGACAGGGATGTTCACTGAAGCTTTCTTT. J is TRBJ1-1 and V is TRBV7-2; the match to TRBD1 covers 7 bases. The trim removed 5 bases at V and 4 bases at J, leaving 10 bases unmatched. The CDR3 extends over 15 amino acids. Germline V gene sequence: CDR1 SGHTA, CDR2 FQGNSA.